This TCR beta chain appears in the sequencing data of a study of T-cell reconstitution after alpha-beta-depleted transplantation in children. Preparing the TCRbeta library involved the use of unique molecular identifiers. From the PCR reads, TCRdb called clonotypes with MiXCR, one entry per CDR3 protein. The data hold about 980,000 distinct CDR3 sequences, with 25% to 35% observed a single time. Findings and limits, study-wide: Reportedly, roughly two months post-transplant, alpha-beta T cells arose from several hundred expanded graft clones.

V lost 1 base and J 3 bases, leaving 18 bases between the germline ends. Per the germline V gene, CDR1 is SGHTA and CDR2 is FQGNSA. This CDR3 spans 17 amino acids. This clonotype was seen a handful of times. The antigen remains unidentified. This chain links TRBV7-2 with TRBJ1-2; a possible D gene is TRBD1 (6 bases). The material was PBMCs, mostly from graft donor cells, obtained 360 days after TCRalphabeta/CD19-depleted stem cell transplant. This receptor was obtained from a boy in the first two years of life who had a stem cell transplant for SCID, so the T cells may come from the graft donor. The DNA for the CDR3 is TGTGCCAGCAGCTTAGGTGGACAGATAGCTCTCCACTATGGCTACACCTTC. Translated, it gives CASSLGGQIALHYGYTF.